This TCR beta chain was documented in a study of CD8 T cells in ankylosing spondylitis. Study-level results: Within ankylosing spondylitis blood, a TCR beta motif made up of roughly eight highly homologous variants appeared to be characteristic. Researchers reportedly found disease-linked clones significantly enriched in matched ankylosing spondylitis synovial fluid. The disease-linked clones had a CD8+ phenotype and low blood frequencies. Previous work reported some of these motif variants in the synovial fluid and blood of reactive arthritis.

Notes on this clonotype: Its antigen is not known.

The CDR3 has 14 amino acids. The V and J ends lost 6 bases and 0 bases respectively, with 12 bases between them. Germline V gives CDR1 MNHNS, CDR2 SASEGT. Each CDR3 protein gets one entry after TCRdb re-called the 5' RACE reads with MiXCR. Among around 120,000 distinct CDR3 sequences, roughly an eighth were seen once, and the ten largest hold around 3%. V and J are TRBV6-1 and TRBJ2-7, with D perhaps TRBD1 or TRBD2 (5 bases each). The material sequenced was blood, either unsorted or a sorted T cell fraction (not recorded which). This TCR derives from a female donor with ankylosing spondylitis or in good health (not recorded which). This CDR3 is CASRQDGTSYEQYF. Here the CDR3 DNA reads TGTGCCAGCAGGCAGGACGGGACCTCCTACGAGCAGTACTTC.